These 8 T cell receptor beta chains originate from one sample sequenced in a study of shared clonotypes between healthy human individuals. TCRdb's copy holds only in-frame clones and misses some; the assay was immunoSEQ multiplex PCR. The sample consists of around 940,000 clones, over 60% of them appearing once. Sample: memory CD4+ T cells sorted from blood. Subset defined: CD45RA-negative fraction. The receptor source for this set is a young man in good health.

This sequence joins TRBV20-1 and TRBJ2-7; 7 bases agree with TRBD1. The CDR3 loop spans 11 amino acids. The V gene's germline CDR1 is DFQATT and CDR2 SNEGSKA (reference sequence). The CDR3: CRGVTGTEQYF. The CDR3 nucleotides are TGCAGAGGGGTGACAGGGACCGAGCAGTACTTC.

This clone has only a few counts. The rearrangement links TRBV6-1 to TRBJ2-2; TRBD2 matches at 7 bases. CDR3 length equals 13 residues. CDR1 and CDR2 from the germline V gene are MNHNS and SASEGT. J was trimmed by 1 base and V by 7 bases; bases with no gene match: 0. CDR3 in amino acids: CASKRENTGELFF. For the CDR3, the DNA is TGTGCCAGCAAGCGGGAGAACACCGGGGAGCTGTTTTTT.

The rearrangement links TRBV7-9 to TRBJ2-5; 11 bases line up with TRBD2. CDR3 length: 16 residues. Germline V gene sequence: CDR1 SEHNR, CDR2 FQNEAQ (reference sequence). Losses at the gene ends were 9 bases for V and 1 base for J; bases not matched to a gene: 10. The CDR3 spells CASRLSGGASQETQYF. The CDR3 DNA follows: TGTGCCAGTAGACTTAGCGGGGGGGCCTCCCAAGAGACCCAGTACTTC.

This clone was counted only a few times. The gene calls are TRBV7-3 and TRBJ2-5, with TRBD1 identical over 9 bases. Germline-derived CDR1 and CDR2 are SGHTA and FQGTGA. The junction had 10 bases not matched to a gene; V was cut back by 6 bases and J by 5 bases. The CDR3 extends over 15 amino acids. The CDR3 reads CASRQIRDRVETQYF. CDR3 DNA sequence: TGTGCCAGCAGGCAGATCCGGGACAGGGTGGAGACCCAGTACTTC.

The chain joins TRBV14 to TRBJ2-5; no clear D gene. V gave up 3 bases and J gave up 2 bases, with 13 bases separating them. From germline, CDR1 is SGHDN and CDR2 FVKESK. CDR3 length: 15 residues. The chain's CDR3 is CASSQAAGPQETQYF. CDR3 sequence (DNA): TGTGCCAGCAGCCAGGCGGCCGGGCCACAAGAGACCCAGTACTTC.

This clone has only one observation. This sequence joins TRBV7-9 and TRBJ1-6; D call uncertain. The germline V gene encodes CDR1 SEHNR and CDR2 FQNEAQ (reference sequence). The CDR3 is 15 residues long. Deletions cut 5 bases from V and 1 base from J, with 9 bases between. In nucleotides, the CDR3 is TGTGCCAGCAGCCCCGTAGGGTCCTATAATTCACCCCTCCACTTT. It encodes CASSPVGSYNSPLHF.

V and J are TRBV18 and TRBJ2-3; D is perhaps TRBD1 (5 bases). V was pared by 5 bases and J by 0 bases, with 12 bases between. Germline V gene lookup returns CDR1 KGHSH and CDR2 LQKENI. The CDR3 is made up of 15 amino acids. The CDR3 DNA reads TGTGCCAGCTCAAACAGACAGCTTAGCACAGATACGCAGTATTTT. It specifies CASSNRQLSTDTQYF.

This clone was seen just once. The chain carries TRBV7-9 and TRBJ2-3; 7 bases are shared with TRBD2. The CDR3 sequence is 15 residues long. V lost 3 bases, J lost 5 bases, and 8 bases stayed unmatched. Per the germline V gene, CDR1 is SEHNR and CDR2 is FQNEAQ (reference sequence). The CDR3 sequence is CASSLRRESRDTQYF. The DNA for the CDR3 is TGTGCCAGCAGCTTGCGGCGGGAGAGTAGAGATACGCAGTATTTT.